The 27 T cell receptor beta chains in this list originate from one sample, sequenced in a study of control samples from healthy donors and cancer patients. Some clones are missing from TCRdb's copy, which holds only in-frame ones; the method was immunoSEQ multiplex PCR. Here the sample spans tens of thousands of clones, roughly 93% being singletons. Sequencing input: blood. These receptors all come from a woman between 18 and 29 years old in good health.

The chain uses TRBV6-6 and TRBJ1-3; a weak D match, TRBD1 (6 bases). Trimming left V 8 bases short and J 4 bases short, with 9 bases between. The germline V gene encodes CDR1 MNHNY and CDR2 SVGAGI (reference sequence). This CDR3 spans 12 amino acids. The DNA for the CDR3 is TGTGCCAGCGCAGGGGCGGGAAACACCATATATTTT. It encodes CASAGAGNTIYF.

The chain couples TRBV7-6 to TRBJ2-5; TRBD2 aligns across 14 bases. Germline CDR1 is SGHVS and CDR2 is FNYEAQ. V lost 2 bases to trimming and J lost 5 bases; unmatched junction nucleotides: 16. The CDR3 is 20 amino acids. In nucleotides, the CDR3 is TGTGCCAGCAGCTTAAGTCTTGGGACTAGCGGGGGACACCCTGGGGAGACCCAGTACTTC. It encodes CASSLSLGTSGGHPGETQYF. The full variable domain, with the rest looked up from reference TRBV7-6 and TRBJ2-5, is GAGVSQSPRYKVTKRGQDVALRCDPISGHVSLYWYRQALGQGPEFLTYFNYEAQQDKSGLPNDRFSAERPEGSISTLTIQRTEQRDSAMYRCASSLSLGTSGGHPGETQYFGPGTRLLVL.

The gene calls are TRBV18 and TRBJ1-5; TRBD1 is a possible D gene (6 bases). The CDR3 totals 17 residues. V lost 3 bases and J lost 4, with 19 bases in between. Germline loops: CDR1 KGHSH, CDR2 LQKENI. The DNA for the CDR3 is TGTGCCAGCTCACCCTCCAGGGGTTCTGTGGGGAATCAGCCCCAGCATTTT. Translation gives CASSPSRGSVGNQPQHF.

The chain couples TRBV28 to TRBJ2-7, with TRBD1 identical over 9 bases. Trimming took 9 bases from V and 4 from J; bases not matched to a gene: 16. In germline, CDR1 is MDHEN, CDR2 SYDVKM. CDR3 length equals 16 residues. CDR3 protein: CASTSLGTGRPYEQYF. CDR3 DNA: TGTGCCAGTACTTCCCTCGGGACAGGGAGACCTTACGAGCAGTACTTC.

The chain carries TRBV7-9 and TRBJ2-7; perhaps D is TRBD1 or TRBD2 (6 bases each). Germline CDR1 is SEHNR and CDR2 is FQNEAQ (reference sequence). V dropped 5 bases and J dropped 1 base, with 18 bases sitting between them. This CDR3 spans 16 amino acids. This CDR3 reads CASSLLTGTGSYEQYF. The CDR3 region has the DNA TGTGCCAGCAGCCTACTAACAGGGACTGGGTCCTACGAGCAGTACTTC.

V gene TRBV20-1 combines with J gene TRBJ1-5; D is uncertain. Germline V gene data show CDR1 as DFQATT and CDR2 as SNEGSKA (reference sequence). There are 11 residues in the CDR3. V was clipped by 5 bases and J by 6 bases, with 8 bases between them. The chain's CDR3 is CSARWGQPQHF. Here the CDR3 DNA reads TGCAGTGCTCGTTGGGGTCAGCCCCAGCATTTT.

The chain links TRBV7-8 to TRBJ1-2; the D is unclear. CDR1 SGHVS and CDR2 FQNEAQ come from the germline V gene. There are 12 residues in the CDR3. Trimming pared 2 bases from V and 2 bases from J, leaving 3 bases between. The DNA of the CDR3 is TGTGCCAGCAGCTTAAGCAACTATGGCTACACCTTC. Amino acids: CASSLSNYGYTF.

This chain uses TRBV5-1 with TRBJ1-6; D might be TRBD1 (5 bases). V lost 0 bases, J lost 11 bases, and 15 bases lay in between. This CDR3 region has 15 residues. Germline V CDR1 and CDR2: SGHRS, YFSETQ. This chain's CDR3 is CASSLDRWGSAPLHF. The DNA for the CDR3 is TGCGCCAGCAGCTTGGACCGGTGGGGGAGCGCACCCCTCCACTTT.

V gene TRBV28 combines with J gene TRBJ2-7, with D maybe TRBD1 (5 bases). The germline V and J ends were trimmed by 5 bases and 2 bases, with 10 bases remaining between them. This CDR3 comprises 13 residues. Germline V gene lookup returns CDR1 MDHEN and CDR2 SYDVKM. The CDR3 loop is CASSPDSTYEQYF. The CDR3 coding sequence is TGTGCCAGCAGTCCAGACAGTACCTACGAGCAGTACTTC. Filled out from reference TRBV28 and TRBJ2-7, the complete variable domain reads DVKVTQSSRYLVKRTGEKVFLECVQDMDHENMFWYRQDPGLGLRLIYFSYDVKMKEKGDIPEGYSVSREKKERFSLILESASTNQTSMYLCASSPDSTYEQYFGPGTRLTVT.

The chain employs TRBV5-4 and TRBJ1-1; 11 bases match TRBD1. This CDR3 spans 15 amino acids. Trimming at V came to 0 bases and at J to 8 bases, leaving 6 bases not matched to a gene. Germline assignment: CDR1 SGHNT and CDR2 YYREEE (reference sequence). The CDR3 nucleotides are TGTGCCAGCAGCTTGGTCGGACAGGGGGCCGCCGAAGCTTTCTTT. It specifies CASSLVGQGAAEAFF.

This clone was observed once. This chain connects TRBV29-1 to TRBJ1-4, with 7 bases aligning to TRBD1. With V trimmed by 4 bases and J by 5 bases, 1 base remained unmatched. This CDR3 region has 12 residues. The germline CDR1 and CDR2 sequences are SQVTM and ANQGSEA. The CDR3 reads CSVVRGNEKLFF. The CDR3 DNA sequence: TGCAGCGTTGTCAGGGGGAATGAAAAACTGTTTTTT. Combining the CDR3 with reference TRBV29-1 and TRBJ1-4 gives the whole variable domain SAVISQKPSRDICQRGTSLTIQCQVDSQVTMMFWYRQQPGQSLTLIATANQGSEATYESGFVIDKFPISRPNLTFSTLTVSNMSPEDSSIYLCSVVRGNEKLFFGSGTQLSVL.

The CDR3, as DNA: TGTGCCAGCTCAGTCAGACCCACAGAACAAGAGACCCAGTACTTC. Protein sequence: CASSVRPTEQETQYF. V and J are TRBV18 and TRBJ2-5; D not certain. The CDR3 sequence is 15 residues long. The germline V and J ends were trimmed by 5 bases and 2 bases, with 15 bases remaining between them. Germline loops: CDR1 KGHSH, CDR2 LQKENI.

The J gene is TRBJ2-3, the V gene TRBV7-8; D is unresolved. From germline, CDR1 is SGHVS and CDR2 FQNEAQ. Deletions cut 5 bases from V and 4 bases from J, with 13 bases between. The CDR3 is made up of 14 amino acids. The chain's CDR3 is CASSKDRGPDTQYF. CDR3 in DNA: TGTGCCAGCAGCAAGGACCGTGGTCCAGATACGCAGTATTTT.

This chain uses TRBV18 with TRBJ1-5; TRBD1 matches 7 bases. The CDR3 runs to 14 residues. From germline, CDR1 is KGHSH and CDR2 LQKENI. Trimming removed 5 bases from V and 4 bases from J; junction bases left unmatched: 5. The DNA of the CDR3 is TGTGCCAGCTCAGAGGGACAGCAGAATCAGCCCCAGCATTTT. Protein product: CASSEGQQNQPQHF.

The rearrangement joins TRBV4-1 to TRBJ2-1; D is undetermined. The CDR3 is 17 residues long. Germline V gene sequence: CDR1 MGHRA, CDR2 YSYEKL. V was cut by 0 bases and J by 7 bases, with 19 bases left in between. DNA of the CDR3: TGCGCCAGCAGCCAAGACCTGCCGGAAGGGATTAGGAATGAGCAGTTCTTC. Its protein is CASSQDLPEGIRNEQFF.

The V call is TRBV6-5, the J call TRBJ1-2; TRBD1 agrees at 8 bases. This CDR3 is 12 amino acids long. With V trimmed by 8 bases and J by 5 bases, 4 bases remained unmatched. Germline lookup yields CDR1 MNHEY and CDR2 SVGAGI. CDR3 sequence reads: CASSTGDYGYTF. CDR3 in DNA: TGTGCCAGCTCGACAGGGGATTATGGCTACACCTTC.

This clone was picked up one time. This sequence joins TRBV29-1 and TRBJ1-2; the D is unclear. In germline, CDR1 is SQVTM, CDR2 ANQGSEA. V lost 7 bases to trimming and J lost 5 bases, with 14 bases between them. The length of the CDR3 is 12 residues. CDR3 coding DNA: TGCAGCGCTGACGGGGTGGGTTATGGCTACACCTTC. Residues: CSADGVGYGYTF.

V gene TRBV29-1 combines with J gene TRBJ1-3, with TRBD1 matching 10 bases. V dropped 7 bases and J dropped 0; count of bases not matched to a gene: 3. This CDR3 has 14 residues. Per germline, CDR1 SQVTM and CDR2 ANQGSEA. The CDR3 nucleotides read TGCAGCGCCGGACAGGGGGACTCTGGAAACACCATATATTTT. Its protein is CSAGQGDSGNTIYF.

This chain links TRBV15 with TRBJ1-1; TRBD1 matches 7 bases. The germline V gene encodes CDR1 LNHNV and CDR2 YYDKDF (reference sequence). The V and J ends lost 5 bases and 1 base, in that order; junction bases with no gene match: 13. The CDR3 length is 17 residues. CDR3 amino acids: CATSGRDSGKANTEAFF. As DNA, the CDR3 is TGTGCCACCAGCGGCCGGGACAGCGGGAAGGCGAACACTGAAGCTTTCTTT. The variable domain in full, completed from reference TRBV15 and TRBJ1-1, reads DAMVIQNPRYQVTQFGKPVTLSCSQTLNHNVMYWYQQKSSQAPKLLFHYYDKDFNNEADTPDNFQSRRPNTSFCFLDIRSPGLGDTAMYLCATSGRDSGKANTEAFFGQGTRLTVV.

The chain recombines TRBV6-6 with TRBJ2-3; the match to TRBD1 covers 8 bases. V lost 8 bases to trimming and J lost 1 base; unmatched junction nucleotides: 11. This CDR3 region has 16 residues. Germline assignment: CDR1 MNHNY and CDR2 SVGAGI (reference sequence). CDR3 residues: CASLDREVFGTDTQYF. As DNA, the CDR3 is TGTGCCAGCTTGGACAGGGAAGTATTCGGCACAGATACGCAGTATTTT.

V and J are TRBV27 and TRBJ1-5, with 7 bases that match TRBD1. This CDR3 is 15 amino acids long. The germline V gene encodes CDR1 MNHEY and CDR2 SMNVEV (reference sequence). Trimming took 5 bases from V and 4 from J; bases not matched to a gene: 8. CDR3 nucleotides: TGTGCCAGCAGTGCTACAGGGGCTACTAATCAGCCCCAGCATTTT. It codes for CASSATGATNQPQHF.

The rearrangement uses TRBV29-1 and TRBJ1-2; tentatively, D is TRBD1 (5 bases). Per the germline V gene, CDR1 is SQVTM and CDR2 is ANQGSEA. The length of the CDR3 is 15 residues. V lost 6 bases and J lost 5, with 22 bases in between. The CDR3 is CSVVLGLGGVYGYTF. CDR3 in DNA: TGCAGCGTGGTACTAGGGCTCGGAGGGGTTTATGGCTACACCTTC.

V gene TRBV5-4 combines with J gene TRBJ1-5; D is ambiguous. The V gene's germline CDR1 is SGHNT and CDR2 YYREEE (reference sequence). This CDR3 is 13 amino acids long. V was shortened by 5 bases and J by 6 bases, with 12 bases between the two germline ends. CDR3 residues: CASSYSPSQPQHF. In DNA form, the CDR3 reads TGTGCCAGCAGTTATTCCCCAAGTCAGCCCCAGCATTTT.

This clone was detected a few times. This chain connects TRBV28 to TRBJ1-5, with D possibly matching TRBD1 (6 bases). Looked up from germline, CDR1 is MDHEN and CDR2 is SYDVKM. The CDR3 consists of 15 residues. With 3 bases removed from V and 6 bases from J, the gap between germline ends came to 15 bases. The CDR3 region has the DNA TGTGCCAGCAGTTTTATACAGGGCCCAGCTCAGCCCCAGCATTTT. This gives the protein CASSFIQGPAQPQHF.

The chain joins TRBV28 to TRBJ1-1; D possibly corresponds to TRBD1 (6 bases). Trimming took off 6 bases at V and 11 bases at J, with 13 bases between the two ends. Germline CDR1 reads MDHEN; CDR2 reads SYDVKM. CDR3 length equals 11 residues. The CDR3 DNA sequence: TGTGCCAGCAGGGCACAGGGTGGGGCTTTCTTT. Protein sequence: CASRAQGGAFF.

The chain recombines TRBV9 with TRBJ1-1; possible D gene TRBD1, 5 bases. V gave up 0 bases and J gave up 6 bases, with 18 bases separating them. The CDR3 is 16 residues long. Germline CDR1 and CDR2: SGDLS and YYNGEE. CDR3 coding DNA: TGTGCCAGCAGCGTAGTCTCGGGGTGGGAAGGGGCTGAAGCTTTCTTT. It codes for CASSVVSGWEGAEAFF.

The chain joins TRBV27 to TRBJ2-1, with TRBD2 as a possible D gene (6 bases). The CDR3 length is 12 residues. Per the germline V gene, CDR1 is MNHEY and CDR2 is SMNVEV (reference sequence). The V end lost 4 bases, the J end lost 12 bases, and 13 bases lay between the germline ends. The CDR3 protein is CASSSTSRWQFF. Here the CDR3 DNA reads TGTGCCAGCAGTTCCACTAGCCGGTGGCAGTTCTTC.